The clone carrying this TCR beta chain is termed large. Here immunoSEQ multiplex PCR was the method, and the copy in TCRdb shows in-frame clones only, minus some. The data show some 11,000 clones, with approximately 80% seen just once and around a third held by the top ten. Between the trimmed V and J ends, which lost 2 bases and 6 bases, there was a span of 17 bases. Germline V CDR1 and CDR2: MNHEY, SMNVEV (reference sequence). The CDR3 sequence is 17 residues long. This specimen comes from a study of PD-1 and CTLA-4 blockade in melanoma. This chain links TRBV27 with TRBJ2-6; D is ambiguous. This TCR was sampled from a human donor with melanoma. The source material was CD8+ T cells from peripheral blood, sampled from a patient given anti-PD-1 treatment. CDR3 sequence (DNA): TGTGCCAGCAGTTTAAGGGCAGTAGGGTCGTTGGCCAACGTCCTGACTTTC. Protein product: CASSLRAVGSLANVLTF. Complete variable domain (other parts from reference TRBV27 and TRBJ2-6): EAQVTQNPRYLITVTGKKLTVTCSQNMNHEYMSWYRQDPGLGLRQIYYSMNVEVTDKGDVPEGYKVSRKEKRNFPLILESPSPNQTSLYFCASSLRAVGSLANVLTFGAGSRLTVL.